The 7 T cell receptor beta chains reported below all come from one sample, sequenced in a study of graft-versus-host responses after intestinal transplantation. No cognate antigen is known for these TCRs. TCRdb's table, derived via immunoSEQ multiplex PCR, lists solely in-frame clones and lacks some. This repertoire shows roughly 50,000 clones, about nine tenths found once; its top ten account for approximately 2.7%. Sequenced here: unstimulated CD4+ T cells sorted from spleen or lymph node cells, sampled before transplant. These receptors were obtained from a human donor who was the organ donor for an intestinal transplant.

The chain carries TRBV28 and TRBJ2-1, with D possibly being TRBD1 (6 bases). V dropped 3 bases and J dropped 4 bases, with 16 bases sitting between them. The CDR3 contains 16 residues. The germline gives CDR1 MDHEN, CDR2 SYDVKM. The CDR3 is CASSFRVDRLYNEQFF. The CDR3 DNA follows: TGTGCCAGCAGTTTTAGGGTCGACAGGTTATACAATGAGCAGTTCTTC.

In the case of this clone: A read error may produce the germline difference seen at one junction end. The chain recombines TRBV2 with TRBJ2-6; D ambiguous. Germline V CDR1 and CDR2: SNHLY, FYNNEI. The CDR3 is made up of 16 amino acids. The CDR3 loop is CAGSEPRLSGANVLTF. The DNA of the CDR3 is TGTGCCGGCAGTGAACCCCGGCTCTCTGGGGCCAACGTCCTGACTTTC.

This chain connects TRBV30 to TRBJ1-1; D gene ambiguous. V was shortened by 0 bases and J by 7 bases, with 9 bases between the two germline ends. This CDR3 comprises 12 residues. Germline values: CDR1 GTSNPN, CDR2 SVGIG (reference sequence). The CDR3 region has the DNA TGTGCCTGGAGTGTCGGCCCCGGTGAAGCTTTCTTT. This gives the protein CAWSVGPGEAFF. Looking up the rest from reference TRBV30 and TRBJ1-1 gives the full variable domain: SQTIHQWPATLVQPVGSPLSLECTVEGTSNPNLYWYRQAAGRGLQLLFYSVGIGQISSEVPQNLSASRPQDRQFILSSKKLLLSDSGFYLCAWSVGPGEAFFGQGTRLTVV.

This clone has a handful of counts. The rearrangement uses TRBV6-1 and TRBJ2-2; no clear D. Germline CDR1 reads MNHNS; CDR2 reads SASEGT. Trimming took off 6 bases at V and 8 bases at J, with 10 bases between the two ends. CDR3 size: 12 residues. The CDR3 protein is CASRETSGELFF. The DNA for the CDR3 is TGTGCCAGCAGGGAAACAAGTGGGGAGCTGTTTTTT.

As DNA, the CDR3 is TGCGCCAGCAGCTTGGTCCCACAGGGGGCAACTAATGAAAAACTGTTTTTT. This encodes CASSLVPQGATNEKLFF. V gene TRBV5-1 combines with J gene TRBJ1-4; 8 bases match TRBD1. There are 17 residues in the CDR3. V lost 0 bases, J lost 0 bases, and 4 bases stayed unmatched. In germline, CDR1 is SGHRS, CDR2 YFSETQ.

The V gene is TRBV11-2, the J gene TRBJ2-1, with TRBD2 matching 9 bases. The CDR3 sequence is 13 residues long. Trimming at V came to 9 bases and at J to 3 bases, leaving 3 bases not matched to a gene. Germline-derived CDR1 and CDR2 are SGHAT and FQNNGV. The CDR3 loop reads CASASGNYNEQFF. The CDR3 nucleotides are TGTGCCAGTGCTAGCGGGAACTACAATGAGCAGTTCTTC.

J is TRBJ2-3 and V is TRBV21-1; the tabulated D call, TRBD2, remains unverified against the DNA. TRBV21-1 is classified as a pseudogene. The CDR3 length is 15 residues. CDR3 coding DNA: TGTGCCAGCAGGGGATCTAGCGGTAGCACAGATACGCAGTATTTT. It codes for CASRGSSGSTDTQYF.